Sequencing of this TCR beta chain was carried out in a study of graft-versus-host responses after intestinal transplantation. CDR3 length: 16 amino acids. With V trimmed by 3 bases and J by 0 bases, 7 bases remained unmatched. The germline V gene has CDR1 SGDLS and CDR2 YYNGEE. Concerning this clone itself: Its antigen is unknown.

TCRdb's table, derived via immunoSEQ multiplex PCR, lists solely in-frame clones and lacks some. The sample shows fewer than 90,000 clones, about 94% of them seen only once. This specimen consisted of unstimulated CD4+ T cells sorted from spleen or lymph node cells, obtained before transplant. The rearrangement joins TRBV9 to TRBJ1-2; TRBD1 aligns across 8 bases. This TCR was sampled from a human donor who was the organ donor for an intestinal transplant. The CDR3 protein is CASSASQGAANYGYTF. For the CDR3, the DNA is TGTGCCAGCAGCGCATCCCAGGGGGCGGCTAACTATGGCTACACCTTC.